This T cell receptor (beta chain) was captured in a study of T cell repertoires in ileal Crohn's disease. The CDR3 length is 14 residues. CDR1 and CDR2 from the germline V gene are MNHNS and SASEGT. Losses at the gene ends were 4 bases for V and 1 base for J; bases not matched to a gene: 2. The assay was immunoSEQ multiplex PCR, and TCRdb's table has in-frame clones only and misses some. There are 15,000 to 20,000 clones in the sample; about 78% occur only once, and 4% to 5% lies in the top ten. Time point in this sample: inflamed ileum from the surgical specimen. V usage is TRBV6-1 and J usage is TRBJ2-3; TRBD2 matches 7 bases. The sample taken for sequencing was ileal tissue. The receptor comes from an adult with Crohn's disease. The CDR3 loop reads CASSGRGGTDTQYF. The CDR3 bases are TGTGCCAGCAGTGGTCGGGGGGGCACAGATACGCAGTATTTT.